This is a list of T cell receptor beta chains from one sample in a study of shared clonotypes between healthy human individuals. Sequencing was performed with immunoSEQ multiplex PCR; in TCRdb, only in-frame clones are kept and a portion is missing. This sample has approximately 2,000,000 clones, with 92% found just once. Sequences were obtained from naive CD4+ T cells from PBMCs. These receptors were collected from a man aged 18 to 30 in good health. Some clones in this sample may be carry-over from other donors' samples. CDR3s include the opening cysteine and the closing phenylalanine or tryptophan. Fields, in order: D gene, clone size, J gene, V gene, CDR3 protein, CDR3 DNA. D genes are given only for firm matches. Clone size appears in some rows only: once, few, many, or a class for an expanded clone.

TRBD1 NA TRBJ1-2 TRBV2 CASSEGDRGNYGYTF TGTGCCAGCAGTGAGGGGGACAGGGGTAACTATGGCTACACCTTC
NA NA TRBJ2-7 TRBV7-2 CASSSGVGLRDSSYEQYF TGTGCCAGCAGCTCCGGGGTTGGGCTGCGGGATAGCTCCTACGAGCAGTACTTC
NA NA TRBJ1-2 TRBV18 CASSLPGLGGYGYTF TGTGCCAGCTCACTCCCGGGACTGGGTGGCTATGGCTACACCTTC
TRBD2 NA TRBJ2-7 TRBV7-8 CASSISGRAGYEQYF TGTGCCAGCAGCATTAGCGGGAGGGCCGGTTACGAGCAGTACTTC
TRBD1 NA TRBJ1-4 TRBV7-9 CASSSQQGASEKLFF TGTGCCAGCAGCTCCCAACAGGGGGCTTCAGAAAAACTGTTTTTT
NA NA TRBJ2-2 TRBV6-5 CATHHGTRNTGELFF TGTGCCACCCACCACGGGACTCGAAACACCGGGGAGCTGTTTTTT
TRBD1 few TRBJ1-1 TRBV5-4 CACSTGYTEAFF TGTGCCTGCTCGACAGGGTACACTGAAGCTTTCTTT
NA NA TRBJ2-2 TRBV7-9 CASRDFANTGELFF TGTGCCAGCAGGGACTTCGCGAACACCGGGGAGCTGTTTTTT
TRBD1 NA TRBJ1-5 TRBV29-1 CSVFPLQGVPPQHF TGCAGCGTTTTCCCTTTACAGGGGGTTCCGCCCCAGCATTTT
TRBD1 NA TRBJ2-7 TRBV6-1 CASSEALWAGQGSYEQYF TGTGCCAGCAGTGAAGCGCTTTGGGCTGGACAGGGGAGTTACGAGCAGTACTTC
NA NA TRBJ2-7 TRBV6-1 CASSEGPPTVYEQYF TGTGCCAGCAGTGAAGGTCCCCCCACAGTATACGAGCAGTACTTC
TRBD1 NA TRBJ1-1 TRBV5-1 CASSLVLNRGSNTEAFF TGCGCCAGCAGCTTGGTCCTCAACAGGGGGTCGAACACTGAAGCTTTCTTT
NA NA TRBJ2-2 TRBV6-1 CASRPRDVTGELFF TGTGCCAGCCGGCCCAGGGATGTCACCGGGGAGCTGTTTTTT
TRBD1 once TRBJ2-5 TRBV6-5 CASRRAGTGQETQYF TGTGCCAGCAGGAGAGCCGGGACAGGGCAAGAGACCCAGTACTTC
TRBD1 few TRBJ2-6 TRBV28 CASSDRQGAGANVLTF TGTGCCAGCAGTGACCGACAGGGGGCTGGGGCCAACGTCCTGACTTTC
NA NA TRBJ2-2 TRBV7-2 CASSPRTRPATGELFF TGTGCCAGCAGCCCTCGGACACGACCGGCCACCGGGGAGCTGTTTTTT
NA NA TRBJ1-2 TRBV28 CASSLQDEGYTF TGTGCCAGCAGTCTCCAGGATGAAGGCTACACCTTC
NA few TRBJ1-5 TRBV28 CASGTPQPQHF TGTGCCAGCGGGACCCCTCAGCCCCAGCATTTT
TRBD2 once TRBJ2-7 TRBV18 CASSPRTSGATGWEQYF TGTGCCAGCTCACCTCGGACTAGCGGAGCAACAGGGTGGGAGCAGTACTTC
TRBD2 once TRBJ2-5 TRBV7-2 CASSLGGLAGNQETQYF TGTGCCAGCAGCTTAGGGGGCTTAGCGGGTAATCAAGAGACCCAGTACTTC
TRBD2 NA TRBJ2-2 TRBV7-7 CASSTTSGGLTGELFF TGTGCCAGCAGTACCACTAGCGGGGGCCTCACCGGGGAGCTGTTTTTT
NA once TRBJ2-7 TRBV5-1 CASSLVAPYEQYF TGCGCCAGCAGCTTAGTAGCGCCCTACGAGCAGTACTTC
TRBD1 NA TRBJ1-2 TRBV5-1 CASSLVPPGQGGGYTF TGCGCCAGCAGCTTGGTCCCCCCGGGACAGGGAGGTGGCTACACCTTC
NA NA TRBJ1-1 TRBV18 CASSQNVAGYTEAFF TGTGCCAGCTCACAAAATGTTGCAGGGTACACTGAAGCTTTCTTT
NA NA TRBJ2-7 TRBV10-3 CAISRQLSSYEQYF TGTGCCATCAGTAGACAGTTATCCTCCTACGAGCAGTACTTC
NA NA TRBJ2-5 TRBV7-2 CASSWVRETQYF TGTGCCAGCAGCTGGGTGCGAGAGACCCAGTACTTC
NA NA TRBJ2-5 TRBV5-8 CASSFRETQYF TGTGCCAGCAGCTTCCGGGAGACCCAGTACTTC
NA few TRBJ1-1 TRBV18 CASSPQSTNTEAFF TGTGCCAGCTCACCACAGAGTACCAACACTGAAGCTTTCTTT
NA NA TRBJ2-2 TRBV7-9 CASSLEGNTGELFF TGTGCCAGCAGCTTAGAAGGGAACACCGGGGAGCTGTTTTTT
TRBD1 NA TRBJ2-3 TRBV4-3 CASSLRDRVVPDTQYF TGCGCCAGCAGCCTCCGGGACAGGGTTGTCCCAGATACGCAGTATTTT
NA NA TRBJ2-1 TRBV11-3 CASSVGPLSYNEQFF TGTGCCAGCAGCGTCGGCCCCTTGTCCTACAATGAGCAGTTCTTC
NA NA TRBJ2-7 TRBV28 CASSSPSPQAYEQYF TGTGCCAGCAGTTCCCCGTCCCCGCAAGCCTACGAGCAGTACTTC
NA NA TRBJ2-3 TRBV5-1 CASSEAAGDTQYF TGCGCCAGCAGCGAAGCCGCGGGAGATACGCAGTATTTT
NA few TRBJ2-7 TRBV6-1 CASSERAGGHEQYF TGTGCCAGCAGTGAAAGGGCAGGCGGCCACGAGCAGTACTTC
TRBD2 NA TRBJ2-1 TRBV7-2 CASSLDLAGGQFF TGTGCCAGCAGCTTAGACCTAGCGGGGGGGCAGTTCTTC
NA NA TRBJ2-7 TRBV6-5 CASSYGPRGAGEQYF TGTGCCAGCAGTTACGGCCCGAGGGGAGCTGGGGAGCAGTACTTC
TRBD1 NA TRBJ2-3 TRBV4-2 CASTRQGAGESDTQYF TGTGCCAGCACCAGACAGGGGGCGGGAGAGTCAGATACGCAGTATTTT
NA NA TRBJ2-7 TRBV2 CASTGGLAELYEQYF TGTGCCAGCACAGGGGGGCTAGCGGAGCTTTACGAGCAGTACTTC
NA once TRBJ2-7 TRBV28 CASSLGPWTYEQYF TGTGCCAGCAGTTTAGGCCCCTGGACCTACGAGCAGTACTTC
NA NA TRBJ1-1 TRBV2 CASSEASGPVGAFF TGTGCCAGCAGTGAAGCTTCGGGGCCGGTTGGGGCTTTCTTT
NA NA TRBJ2-1 TRBV27 CASSLSLTGEPYNEQFF TGTGCCAGCAGTTTATCACTCACCGGCGAGCCCTACAATGAGCAGTTCTTC
TRBD1 NA TRBJ2-3 TRBV7-9 CASRFAGTGTADTQYF TGTGCCAGCAGGTTTGCCGGGACAGGGACGGCAGATACGCAGTATTTT
TRBD1 NA TRBJ2-2 TRBV28 CASRGQGRPGELFF TGTGCCAGCAGGGGACAGGGGCGTCCCGGGGAGCTGTTTTTT
NA NA TRBJ2-3 TRBV28 CASSFELNPDTQYF TGTGCCAGCAGTTTCGAGTTGAACCCAGATACGCAGTATTTT
TRBD2 NA TRBJ2-1 TRBV7-2 CASSLYRLAGVDEQFF TGTGCCAGCAGCTTGTATAGACTAGCGGGAGTGGATGAGCAGTTCTTC
TRBD1 NA TRBJ2-5 TRBV4-1 CASSRGQGAEQETQYF TGCGCCAGCAGCCGCGGACAGGGGGCGGAACAAGAGACCCAGTACTTC
TRBD1 NA TRBJ2-7 TRBV14 CASSRQGGGFYEQYF TGTGCCAGCAGCCGTCAAGGGGGCGGGTTCTACGAGCAGTACTTC
TRBD2 NA TRBJ2-1 TRBV5-4 CASSLLSGSLEQFF TGTGCCAGCAGCTTGCTAAGCGGGAGTCTTGAGCAGTTCTTC
NA NA TRBJ2-4 TRBV28 CASSLSVWASRDIQYF TGTGCCAGCAGTTTATCGGTTTGGGCTAGTAGGGACATTCAGTACTTC
NA NA TRBJ1-2 TRBV7-9 CASSPGTTRDTF TGTGCCAGCAGCCCTGGGACAACTCGGGACACCTTC
NA NA TRBJ2-7 TRBV10-1 CASSESGSTGYHF TGCGCCAGCAGTGAGTCTGGGAGTACAGGGTATCACTTC
TRBD2 NA TRBJ2-7 TRBV5-5 CASSLGPSGRRVYEQYF TGTGCCAGCAGCTTGGGCCCTAGCGGTAGGAGGGTCTACGAGCAGTACTTC
TRBD2 NA TRBJ2-2 TRBV7-8 CASGGGRATGELFF TGTGCCAGCGGCGGCGGGAGGGCCACCGGGGAGCTGTTTTTT
NA NA TRBJ2-2 TRBV27 CASSFGGRHTGELFF TGTGCCAGCAGTTTCGGAGGCAGACACACCGGGGAGCTGTTTTTT
NA NA TRBJ1-3 TRBV19 CASSFRGGNTIYF TGTGCCAGTAGTTTCCGAGGTGGAAACACCATATATTTT
NA few TRBJ1-1 TRBV28 CASSLPGNTEAFF TGTGCCAGCAGTTTGCCGGGGAACACTGAAGCTTTCTTT
NA NA TRBJ2-1 TRBV4-2 CASRQGLGSSYNEQFF TGTGCCAGCAGACAAGGCTTGGGGAGCTCCTACAATGAGCAGTTCTTC
TRBD1 NA TRBJ1-3 TRBV2 CASSLLTGVGNTIYF TGTGCCAGCAGTCTACTAACAGGGGTTGGAAACACCATATATTTT
NA NA TRBJ1-1 TRBV6-5 CASSYKRNTEAFF TGTGCCAGCAGTTACAAAAGGAACACTGAAGCTTTCTTT